The rows below give T cell receptor beta chains drawn from one sample of a study of blood T cell repertoires in COVID-19. TCRdb's table, derived via immunoSEQ multiplex PCR, lists solely in-frame clones and lacks some. The repertoire has roughly 300,000 clones, about 82% of them found once; the top ten carry around 1.5%. Sequencing was performed on peripheral blood. These receptors were obtained from a woman in her 50s with acute or convalescent COVID-19. Both conserved end residues are part of each CDR3. D genes are given only for firm matches.

d_call: .
v_call: TRBV5-1
cdr3_length: 12
cdr3_aa: CASSSGNSPLHF

d_call: TRBD1
v_call: TRBV9
cdr3_length: 14
cdr3_aa: CASSFQGAHETQYF

d_call: .
v_call: TRBV5-1
cdr3_length: 15
cdr3_aa: CASSPGGREYNEQFF

d_call: .
v_call: TRBV5-1
cdr3_length: 14
cdr3_aa: CASSRGGPTDTQYF

d_call: .
v_call: TRBV5-4
cdr3_length: 13
cdr3_aa: CASSRWGDTEAFF

d_call: TRBD2
v_call: TRBV11-2
cdr3_length: 18
cdr3_aa: CASSLDRLGLAAQETQYF

d_call: .
v_call: TRBV7-2
cdr3_length: 15
cdr3_aa: CASSPLSARGEKLFF

d_call: TRBD1
v_call: TRBV19
cdr3_length: 16
cdr3_aa: CASSTRQGAAPYGYTF

d_call: TRBD2
v_call: TRBV4-1
cdr3_length: 17
cdr3_aa: CASSPGGGRARTGELFF

d_call: TRBD1
v_call: TRBV5-1
cdr3_length: 15
cdr3_aa: CASSLDRGSGNTIYF

d_call: .
v_call: TRBV27
cdr3_length: 14
cdr3_aa: CASRQGQANYGYTF

d_call: TRBD2
v_call: TRBV4-1
cdr3_length: 16
cdr3_aa: CASSTSSGRRAETQYF

d_call: TRBD1
v_call: TRBV28
cdr3_length: 12
cdr3_aa: CASRAGGYGYTF

d_call: .
v_call: TRBV5-1
cdr3_length: 15
cdr3_aa: CASSLAGSNTGELFF

d_call: TRBD1
v_call: TRBV5-1
cdr3_length: 16
cdr3_aa: CASSPLIHRGGETQYF

d_call: .
v_call: TRBV7-3
cdr3_length: 14
cdr3_aa: CASSLNSYTDTQYF

d_call: .
v_call: TRBV27
cdr3_length: 14
cdr3_aa: CASSLWADLKAQYF

d_call: TRBD2
v_call: TRBV25-1
cdr3_length: 16
cdr3_aa: CASGRLAGGGRNEQFF

d_call: .
v_call: TRBV2
cdr3_length: 17
cdr3_aa: CASTRDWTASSNYGYTF

d_call: TRBD1
v_call: TRBV19
cdr3_length: 15
cdr3_aa: CASSPTGTGTHEQYF

d_call: TRBD2
v_call: TRBV18
cdr3_length: 16
cdr3_aa: CASSQLAGGSTDTQYF

d_call: TRBD1
v_call: TRBV15
cdr3_length: 14
cdr3_aa: CATAWQGDTGELFF